Included here is one T cell receptor (beta chain) sequence, with context. The table lists this clone with a few counts. No antigen is known for it. The input lacks base qualities; no much larger clone sits a single base away. The V and J ends are trimmed by 6 bases and 4 bases, leaving 9 bases between them. CDR1 WNHNN and CDR2 SYGVQD were looked up in the germline V gene (reference sequence). CDR3 length: 13 amino acids, cysteine to phenylalanine. CDR3 DNA is the only sequence kept; it has 39 bases, read in frame from the first base. The entire amount of isolated RNA was reverse transcribed using the High Capacity cDNA Reverse Transcription Kit, so the sequenced TCRB transcripts were expressed ones. Deep immunoSEQ sequencing was applied to naive, central memory and regulatory T cell samples, giving an average of around 3.8 million total reads per sample. Sorted cells were lysed in RLT buffer, and RNA was extracted using DNase-treated RNeasy Micro or Mini kits according to cell number. Each cell subset was processed on its own to prevent cross-contamination, while patient and healthy donor samples were processed together. The immunoSEQ multiplex PCR was used to amplify TCRB sequences from cDNA, generating 87-bp fragments that spanned the CDR3 region. Sequencing of the amplicons was done on the Illumina HiSeq platform. Regarding the original processing steps: PCR bias was corrected computationally using synthetic template baselines, and reads within Hamming distance 2 were collapsed, with unmergeable singletons discarded. Reads were aligned to IMGT to assign V, D and J genes, CDR3 length, and insertions or deletions at six rearrangement sites. Clonotype counts were normalized to sorted cell number within each subset before computing true diversity and Gini coefficients with the tcR R package. The overlap coefficient, calculated on TCRB nucleotide sequences, was used to quantify repertoire sharing. In its TCRdb copy, this immuneACCESS table keeps in-frame sequences only and misses some clones. Where compared with another copy, unresolved V genes explain less than half of these, and the others have no known cause. D and trimming come from the DNA, and the V and J calls and clone size come from that table. This sample lists 300,000 to 400,000 clones; 9.5% to 10% were detected once. The top ten constitute about 0.6% of the sample.

The sample belongs to a study of beta chain features in type 1 diabetes (dated by TCRdb to the late 2010s). About the full investigation: Patients and healthy donors did not differ in mean age, gender distribution, total cell number or subset yield. Naive and central memory subsets were obtained from all 30 or so donors, but regulatory and stem cell-like memory subsets were isolated from only 8 patients and roughly 8 healthy donors. A total of about 100,000,000 sorted cells were examined across all samples, and RNA yield correlated strongly with the number of cells per subset. In the study, TCRB repertoires of sorted circulating CD4+ T cell subsets from recently diagnosed type 1 diabetes patients were compared with those of matched healthy donors. Study-wide conclusions, independent of this receptor: Naive, central memory and regulatory TCRB repertoires appeared to be more similar among patients than among healthy donors. A moderate but significant shortening of TCRB CDR3 length was observed in type 1 diabetes patients in all four CD4+ subsets. Shorter templates might be favored by PCR, yet because patient and control samples were amplified and corrected together, any such skew would affect both groups equally. Because cDNA was sequenced instead of genomic DNA, highly expressing activated cells could be over-represented, though the groups showed no difference in activation or CD3 levels. Because the HLA sub-analyses included only small numbers of individuals, any influence of HLA type on TCRB rearrangement was left unresolved. Patients with type 1 diabetes made fewer insertions and deleted more nucleotides at VDJ recombination sites, implying thymic rearrangement abnormalities.

Each donor gave one peripheral blood draw, about 110 mL on average, collected into heparinised tubes. A BD FACSAria II and a panel including CD45RO, CCR7, CD25, CD127, CD95 and CD27 were used to sort naive, central memory, regulatory and stem cell-like memory CD4+ T cells. A purity above 98% was achieved for all sorted populations. PBMCs were isolated immediately by Lymphoprep density gradient centrifugation and stained directly without culture. To minimize batch effects, samples were stained and sorted in pairs, one healthy donor with one patient per experiment. This sequence uses TRBV10-1 and TRBJ2-2; TRBD1 is a possible D gene, resting on 6 matching bases. Sequenced sample: central memory CD4+ T cells from blood. The source of this sequence is a man aged 25-45 years with type 1 diabetes. The DNA reads TGCGCCAGCAGACAGGGTCCCACCGGGGAGCTGTTTTTT. It codes for CASRQGPTGELFF.